This TCR beta chain is from a study of OX40 agonist ivuxolimab in advanced cancers. Across the whole study: Dose-escalation patients' cancers were hepatocellular carcinoma, melanoma, renal cell or head and neck cancer. Participants could have had prior anti-PD-1, anti-PD-L1 or anti-CTLA-4 therapy, and approximately 40% had some. Study findings and constraints: Mean expanded clone counts were higher in CD8+ than CD4+ T cells.

Repertoires were generated with immunoSEQ multiplex PCR, while TCRdb's copy carries only in-frame clones and drops some. The table lists roughly 69,000 clones, less than 95% of them singletons. The CDR3 spans 15 residues. V was trimmed by 6 bases and J by 4 bases, leaving 18 bases between them. The germline V gene encodes CDR1 MNHNS and CDR2 SASEGT. As concerns this clone: The antigen remains unidentified.

The sample in question was CD4+ or CD8+ T cells sorted from blood, obtained in a trial of the OX40 agonist ivuxolimab. The TCR originated in an adult with an advanced solid tumor such as melanoma, head and neck, liver or kidney cancer. This chain links TRBV6-1 with TRBJ1-1, with D perhaps TRBD1 (6 bases). CDR3 in DNA: TGTGCCAGCAGGGAATGGGGGGCTTTGGGCACTGAAGCTTTCTTT. Translation gives CASREWGALGTEAFF.